The entry that follows covers one TCR beta chain sequence. The V gene lost 1 base and the J gene lost 8 bases, with 11 bases spanning the gap. CDR1 is SEHNR, CDR2 FQNEAQ, per germline (reference sequence). The CDR3 consists of 13 residues. The entry originates in a study of blood T cell repertoires in COVID-19. Overall study context: Samples came from the United States, Italy and Spain, spanning acute and convalescent COVID-19. T cells, B-cell-depleted T cells, or PBMCs provided the cDNA or gDNA that served as material.

Original data processing: Cell counts per sample came from amplifying reference gene primers. Sequenced by immunoSEQ multiplex PCR; TCRdb stores in-frame clones only, minus some. For V, J and clone size, that table is used; D and trimming come from the DNA. The sample lists 100,000 to 130,000 clones, roughly 90% seen once, with approximately 4.9% in the top ten. This chain joins TRBV7-9 and TRBJ1-1; a weak D match, TRBD1 (5 bases). The sample consisted of peripheral blood. This receptor was identified in a man aged 40-49 years with active or convalescent COVID-19. The CDR3 region has the DNA TGTGCCAGCAGCTTAGAGGAGGGGTCCGAAGCTTTCTTT. Amino acid sequence: CASSLEEGSEAFF. The variable domain in full, with the rest retrieved from reference TRBV7-9 and TRBJ1-1, is DTGVSQNPRHKITKRGQNVTFRCDPISEHNRLYWYRQTLGQGPEFLTYFQNEAQLEKSRLLSDRFSAERPKGSFSTLEIQRTEQGDSAMYLCASSLEEGSEAFFGQGTRLTVV.